The rows below give T cell receptor beta chains drawn from one sample of a study of T cells in localized non-small cell lung cancer. Profiling relied on immunoSEQ multiplex PCR, and the TCRdb table lists in-frame clones only, not all of them. This table holds roughly 31,000 clones, around 89% found once. Source: peripheral blood, taken before any cancer treatment. The receptors here all came from a woman aged 35-75 years with stage I lung adenocarcinoma. Both conserved end residues are part of each CDR3. The order of the fields is V gene, J gene, clone size, D gene, CDR3 protein, CDR3 DNA. The D gene is left open where the match is weak. Only some rows state a clone size, as once, few, many or a class for expanded clones.

TRBV10-3	TRBJ1-3	-	TRBD1	CAISADRYSGNTIYF	TGTGCCATCAGTGCGGACAGGTACTCTGGAAACACCATATATTTT
TRBV7-2	TRBJ1-3	-	-	CASSLRVDPIYF	TGTGCCAGCAGCTTACGGGTTGACCCCATATATTTT
TRBV5-6	TRBJ2-1	-	-	CASSYDPGTERSYNEQFF	TGTGCCAGCAGCTACGACCCGGGGACGGAGCGCTCCTACAATGAGCAGTTCTTC
TRBV28	TRBJ1-5	-	-	CASKYGLNQPQHF	TGTGCCAGCAAATACGGGCTAAATCAGCCCCAGCATTTT
TRBV4-1	TRBJ1-5	few	TRBD1	CASSQDPLTGDEPQHF	TGCGCCAGCAGCCAAGATCCCCTGACAGGGGACGAGCCCCAGCATTTT
TRBV7-9	TRBJ2-5	once	TRBD2	CASSFTGLAGAETQYF	TGTGCCAGCAGCTTCACAGGACTAGCGGGAGCTGAGACCCAGTACTTC
TRBV27	TRBJ2-7	-	-	CASSLWTGKGYEQYF	TGTGCCAGCAGTTTATGGACCGGGAAGGGCTACGAGCAGTACTTC
TRBV7-8	TRBJ2-7	-	-	CASSSSRSSYEQYF	TGTGCCAGCAGCTCCTCACGGAGCTCCTACGAGCAGTACTTC
TRBV19	TRBJ1-4	-	TRBD1	CASSRNTGGFSTNEKLFF	TGTGCCAGTAGTAGAAATACAGGGGGTTTCTCGACTAATGAAAAACTGTTTTTT
TRBV28	TRBJ1-5	-	-	CASSFPLAGGNQPQHF	TGTGCCAGCAGTTTCCCCTTAGCGGGCGGCAATCAGCCCCAGCATTTT
TRBV5-1	TRBJ1-1	few	TRBD1	CASGLQGSETEAFF	TGCGCCAGCGGACTACAGGGGAGTGAAACTGAAGCTTTCTTT
TRBV28	TRBJ1-2	-	TRBD1	CASSSPETGDYGYTF	TGTGCCAGCAGTAGCCCCGAGACAGGGGACTATGGCTACACCTTC
TRBV7-2	TRBJ1-1	-	-	CASSPLGRDQGEAFF	TGTGCCAGCAGCCCGCTTGGCCGTGACCAAGGTGAAGCTTTCTTT
TRBV6-1	TRBJ1-1	-	-	CASSSRTLNTEAFF	TGTGCCAGCAGTTCCAGGACCTTGAACACTGAAGCTTTCTTT
TRBV7-8	TRBJ2-5	-	-	CASSRRQVVGQETQYF	TGTGCCAGCAGCCGACGACAGGTGGTTGGCCAAGAGACCCAGTACTTC
TRBV5-1	TRBJ2-1	-	TRBD2	CASSLLAGALYNEQFF	TGCGCCAGCAGCTTACTAGCGGGAGCGCTCTACAATGAGCAGTTCTTC
TRBV19	TRBJ2-7	-	TRBD1	CASSPPPRGPYEQYF	TGTGCCAGTAGTCCCCCTCCCAGGGGGCCCTACGAGCAGTACTTC
TRBV30	TRBJ2-7	-	TRBD1	CAWSGTGPLVEQYF	TGTGCCTGGAGCGGGACAGGGCCTTTGGTCGAGCAGTACTTC
TRBV5-1	TRBJ2-3	-	TRBD1	CASSPPQGTPTDTQYF	TGCGCCAGCAGCCCACCACAGGGGACCCCCACAGATACGCAGTATTTT
TRBV28	TRBJ1-2	-	-	CASSYSEGWGYTF	TGTGCCAGCAGTTACTCCGAGGGTTGGGGCTACACCTTC
TRBV7-9	TRBJ2-1	-	TRBD2	CASSLGAGGTPAMIQQFF	TGTGCCAGCAGCTTAGGTGCGGGGGGGACTCCCGCAATGATTCAGCAGTTCTTC
TRBV4-3	TRBJ2-3	-	-	CASSRVGGGPTDTQYF	TGCGCCAGCAGCCGGGTAGGAGGAGGGCCCACAGATACGCAGTATTTT
TRBV7-2	TRBJ1-5	once	-	CASSLDRASNQPQHF	TGTGCCAGCAGCTTAGACAGGGCGAGCAATCAGCCCCAGCATTTT
TRBV7-3	TRBJ2-7	-	-	CASSLQGGYEQYF	TGTGCCAGCAGCTTACAGGGGGGATACGAGCAGTACTTC